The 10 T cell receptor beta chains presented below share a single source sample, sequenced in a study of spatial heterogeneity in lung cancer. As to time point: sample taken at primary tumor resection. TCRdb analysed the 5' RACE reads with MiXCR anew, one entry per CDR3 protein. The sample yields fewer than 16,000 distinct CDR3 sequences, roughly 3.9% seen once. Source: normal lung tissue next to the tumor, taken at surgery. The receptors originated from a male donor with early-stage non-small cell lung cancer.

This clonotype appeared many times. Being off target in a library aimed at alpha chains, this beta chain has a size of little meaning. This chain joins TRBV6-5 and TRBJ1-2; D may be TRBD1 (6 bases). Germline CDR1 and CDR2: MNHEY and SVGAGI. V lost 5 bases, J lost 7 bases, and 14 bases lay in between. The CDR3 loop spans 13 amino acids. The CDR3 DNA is TGTGCCAGCAGTACAACAGGGCGGAGTGGCTACACCTTC. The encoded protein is CASSTTGRSGYTF.

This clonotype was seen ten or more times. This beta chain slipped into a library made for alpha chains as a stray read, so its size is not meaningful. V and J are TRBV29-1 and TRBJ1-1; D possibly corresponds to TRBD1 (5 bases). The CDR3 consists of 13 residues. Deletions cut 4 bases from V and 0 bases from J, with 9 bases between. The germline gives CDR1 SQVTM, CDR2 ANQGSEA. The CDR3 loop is CSVVGAVNTEAFF. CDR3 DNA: TGCAGCGTTGTCGGGGCCGTGAACACTGAAGCTTTCTTT.

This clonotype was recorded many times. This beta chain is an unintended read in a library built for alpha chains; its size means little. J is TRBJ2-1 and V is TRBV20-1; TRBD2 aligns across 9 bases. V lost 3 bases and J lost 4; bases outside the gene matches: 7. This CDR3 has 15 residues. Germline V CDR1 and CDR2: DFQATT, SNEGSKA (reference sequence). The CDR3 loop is CSASRAGGGYNEQFF. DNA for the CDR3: TGCAGTGCTAGTCGAGCGGGAGGTGGGTACAATGAGCAGTTCTTC.

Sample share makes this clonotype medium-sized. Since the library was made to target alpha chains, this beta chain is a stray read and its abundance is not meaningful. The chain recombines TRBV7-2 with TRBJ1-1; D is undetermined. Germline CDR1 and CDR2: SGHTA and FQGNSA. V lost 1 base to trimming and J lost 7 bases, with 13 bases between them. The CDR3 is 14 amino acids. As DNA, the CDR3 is TGTGCCAGCAGCTTAGGTCGGAGTCTTTATGAAGCTTTCTTT. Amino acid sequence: CASSLGRSLYEAFF. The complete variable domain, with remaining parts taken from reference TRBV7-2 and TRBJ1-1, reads GAGVSQSPSNKVTEKGKDVELRCDPISGHTALYWYRQSLGQGLEFLIYFQGNSAPDKSGLPSDRFSAERTGGSVSTLTIQRTQQEDSAVYLCASSLGRSLYEAFFGQGTRLTVV.

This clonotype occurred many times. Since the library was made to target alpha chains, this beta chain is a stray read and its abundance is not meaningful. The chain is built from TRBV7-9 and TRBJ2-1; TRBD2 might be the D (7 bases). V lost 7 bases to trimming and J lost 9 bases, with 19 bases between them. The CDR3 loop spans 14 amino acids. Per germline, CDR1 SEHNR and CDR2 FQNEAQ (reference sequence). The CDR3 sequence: CASTEVGGRVEQFF. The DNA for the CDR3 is TGTGCCAGCACCGAGGTCGGGGGGCGGGTTGAGCAGTTCTTC.

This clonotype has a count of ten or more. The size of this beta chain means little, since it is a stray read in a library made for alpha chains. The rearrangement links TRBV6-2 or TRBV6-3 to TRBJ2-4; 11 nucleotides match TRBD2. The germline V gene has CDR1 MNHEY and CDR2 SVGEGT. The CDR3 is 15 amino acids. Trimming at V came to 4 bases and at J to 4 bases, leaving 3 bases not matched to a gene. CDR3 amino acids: CASSLRTSGKNIQYF. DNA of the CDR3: TGTGCCAGCAGTTTACGGACTAGCGGGAAAAACATTCAGTACTTC.

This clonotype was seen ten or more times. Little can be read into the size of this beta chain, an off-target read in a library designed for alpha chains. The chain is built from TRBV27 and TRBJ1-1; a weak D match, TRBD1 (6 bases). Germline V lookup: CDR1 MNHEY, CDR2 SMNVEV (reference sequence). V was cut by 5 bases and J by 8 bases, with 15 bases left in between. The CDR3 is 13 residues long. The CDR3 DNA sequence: TGTGCCAGCAGTCAAGGACAGAGAACGGAAGCTTTCTTT. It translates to CASSQGQRTEAFF.

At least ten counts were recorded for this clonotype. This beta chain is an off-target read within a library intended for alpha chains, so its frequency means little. The CDR3 DNA sequence: TGTGCCAGCAGCCAACTACTAGCGGGTAACTACGAGCAGTACTTC. This sequence encodes CASSQLLAGNYEQYF. The chain recombines TRBV4-2 with TRBJ2-7, with TRBD2 matching over 9 bases. From germline, CDR1 is LGHNA and CDR2 YNFKEQ. The V and J ends lost 2 bases and 3 bases, in that order; junction bases with no gene match: 5. This CDR3 region has 15 residues.

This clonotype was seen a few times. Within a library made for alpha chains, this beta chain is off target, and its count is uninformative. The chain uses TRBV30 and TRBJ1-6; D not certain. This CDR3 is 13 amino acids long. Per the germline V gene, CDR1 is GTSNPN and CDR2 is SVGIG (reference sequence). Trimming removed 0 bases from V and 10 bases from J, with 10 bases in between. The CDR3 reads CAWSVLARSPLHF. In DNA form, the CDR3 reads TGTGCCTGGAGTGTCTTGGCAAGATCACCCCTCCACTTT.

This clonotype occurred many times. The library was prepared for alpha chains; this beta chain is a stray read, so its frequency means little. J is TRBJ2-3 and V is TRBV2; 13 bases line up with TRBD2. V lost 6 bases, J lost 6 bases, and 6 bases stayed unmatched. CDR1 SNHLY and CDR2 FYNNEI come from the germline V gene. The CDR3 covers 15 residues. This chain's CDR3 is CASRGTSGKVDTQYF. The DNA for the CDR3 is TGTGCCAGCAGAGGGACTAGCGGGAAGGTCGATACGCAGTATTTT. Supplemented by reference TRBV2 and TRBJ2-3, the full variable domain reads EPEVTQTPSHQVTQMGQEVILRCVPISNHLYFYWYRQILGQKVEFLVSFYNNEISEKSEIFDDQFSVERPDGSNFTLKIRSTKLEDSAMYFCASRGTSGKVDTQYFGPGTRLTVL.